The 25 T cell receptor beta chains below come from one sample, sequenced in a study of chemoradiotherapy in HPV16-positive cancers. Produced via immunoSEQ multiplex PCR; TCRdb's table is partial and in-frame only. The profile covers over 20,000 clones, with around 75% appearing a single time and roughly 2.6% taken by the ten largest. The sample was acquired from a patient who underwent chemoradiotherapy. The receptors were sampled from a human donor with HPV-associated anogenital cancer.

The CDR3 DNA reads TGTGCCAGCGGGAGCTTCACAGGGACCCAAGAGACCCAGTACTTC. This gives the protein CASGSFTGTQETQYF. The J gene is TRBJ2-5, the V gene TRBV28; D may be TRBD1 (6 bases). Per germline, CDR1 MDHEN and CDR2 SYDVKM. The V end was cut by 8 bases, the J end by 1 base, with 17 bases between. The CDR3 is made up of 15 amino acids.

The chain couples TRBV11-3 to TRBJ1-6; no reliable D call. The V gene lost 5 bases and the J gene lost 6 bases, with 11 bases spanning the gap. Germline-derived CDR1 and CDR2 are SGHNT and YENEEA. The CDR3 sequence is 14 residues long. The CDR3, as DNA: TGTGCCAGCAGCCTCCGGGTCCTTAATTCACCCCTCCACTTT. Translating it yields CASSLRVLNSPLHF. The whole variable domain, filled in from reference TRBV11-3 and TRBJ1-6, reads EAGVVQSPRYKIIEKKQPVAFWCNPISGHNTLYWYLQNLGQGPELLIRYENEEAVDDSQLPKDRFSAERLKGVDSTLKIQPAELGDSAVYLCASSLRVLNSPLHFGNGTRLTVT.

The rearrangement links TRBV19 to TRBJ1-5; D possibly corresponds to TRBD1 (6 bases). V was cut by 0 bases and J by 0 bases, with 18 bases left in between. The V gene's germline CDR1 is LNHDA and CDR2 SQIVND (reference sequence). The CDR3 runs 19 residues. The CDR3 bases are TGTGCCAGTAGTATAGAACCCCGCGGGACACTTTTTAGCAATCAGCCCCAGCATTTT. Translation gives CASSIEPRGTLFSNQPQHF.

The chain employs TRBV11-2 and TRBJ2-3, with D perhaps TRBD2 (6 bases). The V end was cut by 3 bases, the J end by 2 bases, with 12 bases between. This CDR3 contains 15 residues. In germline, CDR1 is SGHAT, CDR2 FQNNGV. This CDR3 reads CASSLGLLYTDTQYF. DNA of the CDR3: TGTGCCAGCAGCTTGGGACTCCTCTACACAGATACGCAGTATTTT.

The gene calls are TRBV5-1 and TRBJ2-3, with 7 bases aligning to TRBD2. Trimming at V came to 3 bases and at J to 1 base, leaving 8 bases not matched to a gene. The CDR3 totals 16 residues. CDR1 and CDR2 from the germline V gene are SGHRS and YFSETQ. CDR3 residues: CASSSTGRGGTDTQYF. The CDR3 coding sequence is TGCGCCAGCAGCTCTACTGGGAGGGGTGGCACAGATACGCAGTATTTT.

The CDR3 reads CASSYISGGGETQYF. As DNA, the CDR3 is TGTGCCAGCTCTTACATTTCAGGGGGCGGAGAGACCCAGTACTTC. V usage is TRBV18 and J usage is TRBJ2-5; 8 bases line up with TRBD1. The CDR3 runs to 15 residues. Germline CDR1 is KGHSH and CDR2 is LQKENI. V lost 6 bases and J lost 4; bases outside the gene matches: 10. The full variable domain, with the rest looked up from reference TRBV18 and TRBJ2-5, is NAGVMQNPRHLVRRRGQEARLRCSPMKGHSHVYWYRQLPEEGLKFMVYLQKENIIDESGMPKERFSAEFPKEGPSILRIQQVVRGDSAAYFCASSYISGGGETQYFGPGTRLLVL.

The chain recombines TRBV14 with TRBJ1-1, with unresolved D. V was clipped by 2 bases and J by 1 base, with 5 bases between them. The germline CDR1 and CDR2 sequences are SGHDN and FVKESK. This CDR3 is built from 13 residues. CDR3 protein: CASSQSPNTEAFF. DNA for the CDR3: TGTGCCAGCAGCCAATCACCGAACACTGAAGCTTTCTTT.

This chain uses TRBV4-1 with TRBJ2-1; D is uncertain. The ends were cut back, 0 bases at V and 8 bases at J, with 5 bases in the middle. This CDR3 is built from 12 residues. Germline-derived CDR1 and CDR2 are MGHRA and YSYEKL. CDR3 nucleotide sequence: TGCGCCAGCAGCCAAGATGGGGATGAGCAGTTCTTC. Its protein product is CASSQDGDEQFF.

The CDR3 DNA follows: TGTGCCAGCAGGATAGGTGGGGGAAGAGGCCAGCCCCAGCATTTT. Translation: CASRIGGGRGQPQHF. This rearrangement joins TRBV28 to TRBJ1-5; maybe TRBD1 (5 bases). Germline CDR1 is MDHEN and CDR2 is SYDVKM. This CDR3 spans 15 amino acids. V was shortened by 6 bases and J by 7 bases, with 19 bases between the two germline ends.

The V call is TRBV5-1, the J call TRBJ2-1; D gene ambiguous. CDR1 and CDR2 from the germline V gene are SGHRS and YFSETQ. The CDR3 has 13 amino acids. V lost 5 bases and J 4 bases, leaving 10 bases between the germline ends. The DNA for the CDR3 is TGCGCCAGCAGGCCTTGGGGTTACAATGAGCAGTTCTTC. It specifies CASRPWGYNEQFF.

CDR3 residues: CASSVGDTGTGAGNTIYF. CDR3 DNA: TGTGCCAGCAGCGTAGGTGATACAGGGACAGGGGCTGGAAACACCATATATTTT. The chain couples TRBV9 to TRBJ1-3; 10 bases map to TRBD1. Trimming cost V 0 bases and J 2 bases; bases outside gene matches: 8. Germline V gene sequence: CDR1 SGDLS, CDR2 YYNGEE. The CDR3 spans 18 residues.

The V and J genes are TRBV4-3 and TRBJ2-3; 10 nucleotides align to TRBD1. CDR1 LGHNA and CDR2 YSLEER come from the germline V gene. The V segment lost 3 bases and the J segment 4 bases; nucleotides outside the gene matches: 1. CDR3 length equals 14 residues. The CDR3 loop reads CASSQGQGPDTQYF. In nucleotides, the CDR3 is TGCGCCAGCAGCCAGGGACAGGGGCCAGATACGCAGTATTTT.

The chain recombines TRBV11-3 with TRBJ2-1, with no clear D. Germline V gene lookup returns CDR1 SGHNT and CDR2 YENEEA. The CDR3 totals 15 residues. V lost 3 bases, J lost 5 bases, and 14 bases lay in between. The CDR3 coding sequence is TGTGCCAGCAGCTTCGGCCTAAGGCCCCACAATGAGCAGTTCTTC. Translation gives CASSFGLRPHNEQFF.

This clone was counted only a few times. The chain links TRBV5-1 to TRBJ1-6, with a possible D match to TRBD1 (6 bases). There are 15 residues in the CDR3. The germline CDR1 and CDR2 sequences are SGHRS and YFSETQ. V lost 3 bases and J lost 7, with 14 bases in between. CDR3 bases: TGCGCCAGCAGCTGGGAGGACAGTCGGAATTCACCCCTCCACTTT. This encodes CASSWEDSRNSPLHF.

The gene calls are TRBV5-1 and TRBJ2-5; 7 bases align to TRBD1. The tail of the sequence fits TRBJ2-7 better, so the J call may be wrong. CDR1 and CDR2 from the germline V gene are SGHRS and YFSETQ. The CDR3 has 14 amino acids. CDR3: CASSLRGTDREQYF. In nucleotides, the CDR3 is TGCGCCAGCAGCTTACGAGGGACAGACCGCGAGCAGTACTTC.

This clone was seen a few times. The J gene is TRBJ2-7, the V gene TRBV5-1; 7 bases map to TRBD2. Per the germline V gene, CDR1 is SGHRS and CDR2 is YFSETQ. The CDR3 loop spans 14 amino acids. With V trimmed by 1 base and J by 2 bases, 3 bases remained unmatched. In DNA, the CDR3 is TGCGCCAGCAGCTTGTGGGAGGGCCCCTACGAGCAGTACTTC. This translates into CASSLWEGPYEQYF.

This clone was found a few times. The J gene is TRBJ1-2, the V gene TRBV27, with D tentatively TRBD1 (5 bases). Germline CDR1 MNHEY, CDR2 SMNVEV (reference sequence). This CDR3 spans 15 amino acids. Trimming removed 0 bases from V and 3 bases from J, with 11 bases in between. CDR3 loop: CASSLSGGGYYGYTF. In nucleotides, the CDR3 is TGTGCCAGCAGTTTATCGGGGGGAGGATACTATGGCTACACCTTC.

J is TRBJ2-7 and V is TRBV5-1; 7 bases fit TRBD2. CDR1 and CDR2 (germline): SGHRS, YFSETQ. With 0 bases clipped from V and 2 bases from J, the junction kept 2 bases outside the gene matches. This CDR3 spans 14 amino acids. The DNA of the CDR3 is TGCGCCAGCAGCTTGGGCGGGGGTACCTACGAGCAGTACTTC. Amino acid sequence: CASSLGGGTYEQYF.

V gene TRBV28 combines with J gene TRBJ2-7; D perhaps matches TRBD1 (5 bases). The CDR3 loop spans 12 amino acids. V lost 5 bases and J 7 bases, leaving 12 bases between the germline ends. Germline CDR1 reads MDHEN; CDR2 reads SYDVKM. The CDR3 sequence: CASSAGFKEQYF. The CDR3 region has the DNA TGTGCCAGCAGTGCAGGGTTCAAGGAGCAGTACTTC.

The chain employs TRBV6-1 and TRBJ2-2; 9 nucleotides agree with TRBD1. This CDR3 comprises 15 residues. The ends lost 6 bases at V and 0 bases at J; junction bases unmatched: 2. Germline CDR1 MNHNS, CDR2 SASEGT. The CDR3 DNA sequence: TGTGCCAGCAGGTGGGACAGGGCGAACACCGGGGAGCTGTTTTTT. Its protein is CASRWDRANTGELFF.

This clone occurred a few times. CDR3 DNA: TGCAGCGCTGGAGGAGAGTCTGGAAACACCATATATTTT. As protein: CSAGGESGNTIYF. V gene TRBV29-1 combines with J gene TRBJ1-3; D is unresolved. V was shortened by 7 bases and J by 1 base, with 11 bases between the two germline ends. This CDR3 spans 13 amino acids. Per the germline V gene, CDR1 is SQVTM and CDR2 is ANQGSEA.

In DNA form, the CDR3 reads TGTGCCAGCTCACCAAATAGCAGAGCGTGGAACACTGAAGCTTTCTTT. This sequence encodes CASSPNSRAWNTEAFF. J is TRBJ1-1 and V is TRBV18; D is ambiguous. CDR3 length: 16 amino acids. CDR1 and CDR2 from the germline V gene are KGHSH and LQKENI. The V and J ends lost 2 bases and 1 base respectively, with 14 bases between them.

This chain links TRBV7-8 with TRBJ1-5; TRBD1 aligns across 7 bases. The V gene's germline CDR1 is SGHVS and CDR2 FQNEAQ. There are 15 residues in the CDR3. Germline trimming cut 5 bases from V and 4 bases from J; bases unmatched to any gene: 8. The CDR3 DNA is TGTGCCAGCAGCCCCCAGGGGGAACGTAATCAGCCCCAGCATTTT. Protein sequence: CASSPQGERNQPQHF.

This clone came up once. This chain joins TRBV6-1 and TRBJ1-5; a possible D gene is TRBD1 (5 bases). In germline, CDR1 is MNHNS, CDR2 SASEGT. CDR3 length: 15 amino acids. The germline V and J ends were trimmed by 3 bases and 4 bases, with 13 bases remaining between them. CDR3 loop: CASSEQGIENQPQHF. The CDR3, as DNA: TGTGCCAGCAGTGAGCAGGGAATTGAGAATCAGCCCCAGCATTTT.

The table lists this clone with a few counts. This chain uses TRBV6-1 with TRBJ2-7, with TRBD2 as a possible D gene (6 bases). Germline V gene sequence: CDR1 MNHNS, CDR2 SASEGT. The CDR3 runs 12 residues. The germline V and J ends were trimmed by 6 bases and 3 bases, with 9 bases remaining between them. Here the CDR3 reads CASRGGSYEQYF. For the CDR3, the DNA is TGTGCCAGCAGGGGGGGAAGCTACGAGCAGTACTTC.